One and the same sample provided the 5 T cell receptor beta chains below, sequenced in a study of blood T cells in healthy people across ages. It was with a sample-barcoded 5' primer and a J-beta primer mix that a second PCR of about 6 to 12 cycles was run. TCRdb analysed the 5' RACE reads with MiXCR anew, one entry per CDR3 protein. The sample holds some 790,000 distinct CDR3 sequences, 25% to 35% seen once. Sequenced material: blood. The receptors derive from a woman over 75 in good health.

This clonotype appeared many times. J is TRBJ2-3 and V is TRBV12-3 or TRBV12-4, with D possibly matching TRBD2 (6 bases). This CDR3 is built from 16 residues. V lost 7 bases, J lost 6 bases, and 23 bases lay in between. CDR3 sequence: CASTLGGLLPPDTQYF. The DNA for the CDR3 is TGTGCCAGCACCCTCGGGGGACTCCTACCCCCGGATACGCAGTATTTT.

This clonotype was seen ten or more times. The V gene is TRBV24-1, the J gene TRBJ2-4; 7 nucleotides align to TRBD1. The CDR3 consists of 15 residues. The germline CDR1 and CDR2 sequences are KGHDR and SFDVKD. Unmatched junction bases numbered 8, after V lost 5 bases and J lost 5 bases. The DNA of the CDR3 is TGTGCCACCAGTGCCCCTGCCGGGACAGAAAACATTCAGTACTTC. It yields the protein CATSAPAGTENIQYF.

This clonotype showed up just a few times. V usage is TRBV28 and J usage is TRBJ1-6; D ambiguous. The CDR3 covers 13 residues. Germline loops: CDR1 MDHEN, CDR2 SYDVKM. Between the trimmed V and J ends, which lost 4 bases and 10 bases, there was a span of 11 bases. In DNA form, the CDR3 reads TGTGCCAGCAGTTCCGCTCGGGGATCACCCCTCCACTTT. Its translation is CASSSARGSPLHF.

This clonotype has only a few counts. The chain has TRBV28 and TRBJ2-3; D remains ambiguous. The germline V gene has CDR1 MDHEN and CDR2 SYDVKM. The V and J ends lost 5 bases and 4 bases respectively, with 13 bases between them. The CDR3 totals 14 residues. CDR3 DNA: TGTGCCAGCAGTATCCCCCGGGTTCCAGATACGCAGTATTTT. Its protein is CASSIPRVPDTQYF.

A note on this clonotype: This may be a read error: a much more frequent sequence differs by one nucleotide. For the CDR3, the DNA is TGTGTCACTGGAATGCTGGAGCAGTACTTC. Protein product: CVTGMLEQYF. The chain links TRBV10-3 to TRBJ2-7; no firm D call. CDR3 length: 10 residues. Germline values: CDR1 ENHRY, CDR2 SYGVKD.